The present entry profiles one TCR beta chain with its context. The germline V gene has CDR1 SEHNR and CDR2 FQNEAQ (reference sequence). V was trimmed by 5 bases and J by 2 bases, leaving 21 bases between them. The CDR3 length is 17 residues. This specimen belongs to a study of PD-L1 blockade in urothelial cancer. Regarding time point: pretreatment peripheral blood. Synthetic TCR analog templates were spiked into each PCR. Using immunoSEQ multiplex PCR, the repertoire was profiled, and TCRdb retains in-frame clones only, with some absent. Of approximately 90,000 clones in the sample, about four fifths are singletons; the top ten hold around 2.1%.

Source: PBMCs, taken around atezolizumab (anti-PD-L1) treatment. This sequence was found in a man in his 60s with urothelial cancer. The chain joins TRBV7-9 to TRBJ2-5; possibly TRBD2 for D (6 bases). The CDR3 sequence is CASSPWGRRSGQETQYF. The CDR3 DNA reads TGTGCCAGCAGCCCTTGGGGAAGACGGAGCGGGCAAGAGACCCAGTACTTC.